Below, 28 T cell receptor beta chains from the same sample are listed, as sequenced in a study of blood T cell repertoires in COVID-19. Here immunoSEQ multiplex PCR was the method, and the copy in TCRdb shows in-frame clones only, minus some. The sample lists around 130,000 clones; roughly 91% were seen once. The sequencing input was peripheral blood. These receptors were obtained from a man aged 45-60 years with active or convalescent COVID-19.

This clone was observed once. Here the CDR3 DNA reads TGTGCCAGCAGTTCGACTCGGGACAACTCCTATAATTCACCCCTCCACTTT. Its translation is CASSSTRDNSYNSPLHF. V and J are TRBV27 and TRBJ1-6; D is possibly TRBD1 (6 bases). Germline values: CDR1 MNHEY, CDR2 SMNVEV (reference sequence). Trimming left V 4 bases short and J 0 bases short, with 13 bases between. The CDR3 totals 17 residues.

In its sample, this clone was seen once. The chain employs TRBV12-3 or TRBV12-4 and TRBJ1-2, with D unresolved. Trimming took 3 bases from V and 8 from J, leaving 10 bases between them. The CDR3 runs to 12 residues. CDR3 nucleotides: TGTGCCAGCAGTTTTCGGGGATTCGGCTACACCTTC. Amino acid sequence: CASSFRGFGYTF.

A remark on this clone: This specimen includes other DNA sequences encoding the same CDR3. This chain uses TRBV29-1 with TRBJ1-5; 8 bases agree with TRBD1. The ends lost 6 bases at V and 4 bases at J; junction bases unmatched: 5. This CDR3 has 13 amino acids. Germline CDR1 and CDR2: SQVTM and ANQGSEA. Here the CDR3 DNA reads TGCAGCGTGGTACAGGGGGGAAATCAGCCCCAGCATTTT. This codes for CSVVQGGNQPQHF.

This chain uses TRBV19 with TRBJ2-7, with 8 positions matching TRBD1. V was pared by 5 bases and J by 3 bases, with 3 bases of the junction left unmatched. The CDR3 is 13 amino acids. Germline V lookup: CDR1 LNHDA, CDR2 SQIVND (reference sequence). DNA of the CDR3: TGTGCCAGTAGTGTACAGGGGGACTACGAGCAGTACTTC. It specifies CASSVQGDYEQYF.

In its sample, this clone was seen a few times. The V gene is TRBV7-2, the J gene TRBJ1-5, with a weak D call TRBD1 (6 bases). This CDR3 region has 14 residues. Germline V gives CDR1 SGHTA, CDR2 FQGNSA. Deletions cut 5 bases from V and 5 bases from J, with 13 bases between. In DNA form, the CDR3 reads TGTGCCAGCAGCCCCGACAGGTCACATCAGCCCCAGCATTTT. This encodes CASSPDRSHQPQHF.

This clone was picked up one time. This CDR3 is also generated by other DNA sequences in the sample. The V and J genes are TRBV2 and TRBJ2-2; TRBD1 is a possible D gene (6 bases). Per germline, CDR1 SNHLY and CDR2 FYNNEI. The CDR3 consists of 15 residues. V lost 6 bases and J 0 bases, leaving 11 bases between the germline ends. CDR3 region: CASSGQSANTGELFF. The CDR3 region has the DNA TGTGCCAGCAGCGGACAGTCGGCGAACACCGGGGAGCTGTTTTTT.

This chain connects TRBV30 to TRBJ2-5; maybe TRBD1 (6 bases). This CDR3 is built from 13 residues. Germline-derived CDR1 and CDR2 are GTSNPN and SVGIG (reference sequence). With 5 bases removed from V and 5 bases from J, the gap between germline ends came to 15 bases. DNA for the CDR3: TGTGCCTGGTCTCGAGACAGGCGGGAGACCCAGTACTTC. Translated, it gives CAWSRDRRETQYF.

This chain links TRBV30 with TRBJ2-3; 7 nucleotides align to TRBD2. Unmatched junction bases numbered 4, after V lost 0 bases and J lost 1 base. Germline CDR1 and CDR2: GTSNPN and SVGIG (reference sequence). CDR3 length equals 15 residues. Here the CDR3 DNA reads TGTGCCTGGAGTGTACGTAGCGGGCGCACAGATACGCAGTATTTT. This gives the protein CAWSVRSGRTDTQYF. Combining the CDR3 with reference TRBV30 and TRBJ2-3 gives the whole variable domain SQTIHQWPATLVQPVGSPLSLECTVEGTSNPNLYWYRQAAGRGLQLLFYSVGIGQISSEVPQNLSASRPQDRQFILSSKKLLLSDSGFYLCAWSVRSGRTDTQYFGPGTRLTVL.

The chain recombines TRBV5-5 with TRBJ1-1; 8 bases map to TRBD1. CDR3 size: 13 residues. CDR1 and CDR2 (germline): SGHKS, YYEKEE (reference sequence). V lost 4 bases and J lost 6; bases outside the gene matches: 5. The DNA for the CDR3 is TGTGCCAGCAGCGAGGCAGGGGGCCCTGAAGCTTTCTTT. Protein product: CASSEAGGPEAFF.

This chain links TRBV9 with TRBJ2-1; D unresolved. The V gene lost 0 bases and the J gene lost 7 bases, with 2 bases spanning the gap. The length of the CDR3 is 11 residues. Germline lookup yields CDR1 SGDLS and CDR2 YYNGEE. The CDR3, as DNA: TGTGCCAGCAGCGTAGCAAATGAGCAGTTCTTC. Protein product: CASSVANEQFF.

The sample holds one count of this clone. The chain carries TRBV28 and TRBJ2-5; a weak D match, TRBD1 (5 bases). Germline values: CDR1 MDHEN, CDR2 SYDVKM. V lost 5 bases to trimming and J lost 2 bases, with 12 bases between them. The CDR3 consists of 14 residues. CDR3 loop: CASSLPQGQETQYF. The CDR3 DNA is TGTGCCAGCAGTCTACCCCAGGGTCAAGAGACCCAGTACTTC.

The genes are TRBV19 and TRBJ2-1, with D possibly matching TRBD2 (6 bases). Trimming took 1 base from V and 0 from J, leaving 16 bases between them. Germline V CDR1 and CDR2: LNHDA, SQIVND (reference sequence). The CDR3 runs to 18 residues. CDR3 bases: TGTGCCAGTAGTATAGCGGGGGTGGGTGCTAGCTCCTACAATGAGCAGTTCTTC. Its protein product is CASSIAGVGASSYNEQFF.

This chain links TRBV10-1 with TRBJ2-3, with D maybe TRBD1 (6 bases). V gave up 2 bases and J gave up 2 bases, with 8 bases separating them. CDR1 and CDR2 (germline): WNHNN, SYGVQD (reference sequence). The CDR3 consists of 14 residues. CDR3 protein: CASSERQDTDTQYF. Written as DNA, the CDR3 is TGCGCCAGCAGTGAGAGACAGGACACAGATACGCAGTATTTT.

The rearrangement joins TRBV12-3 or TRBV12-4 to TRBJ2-7; D call uncertain. Trimming cost V 4 bases and J 3 bases, with 4 bases left between them. The CDR3 covers 11 residues. In nucleotides, the CDR3 is TGTGCCAGCAGTTCTAACTACGAGCAGTACTTC. Translated: CASSSNYEQYF.

This clone has a single count. The V call is TRBV12-3 or TRBV12-4, the J call TRBJ1-1; 8 nucleotides agree with TRBD1. The CDR3 has 13 residues. After removal of 11 bases from V and 5 bases from J, the junction contained 10 bases not matched to a gene. This CDR3 is CAVKDRAGTEAFF. The DNA for the CDR3 is TGTGCCGTAAAGGACAGGGCTGGTACTGAAGCTTTCTTT.

CDR3 sequence: CASSLARTSNKGSNQPQHF. Here the CDR3 DNA reads TGTGCCAGCAGCTTGGCCCGGACTAGTAACAAGGGGAGCAATCAGCCCCAGCATTTT. The rearrangement joins TRBV5-7 to TRBJ1-5, with D perhaps matching TRBD1 (5 bases). TRBV5-7 is an ORF, with its function uncertain. CDR3 length equals 19 residues. Trimming shortened V by 0 bases and J by 1 base, and 20 bases separated the two germline ends.

The CDR3 DNA is TGTGCCAGTCGGACCGGGACAGGGGCCCAGAAGAGCAATCAGCCCCAGCATTTT. Residues: CASRTGTGAQKSNQPQHF. This rearrangement joins TRBV19 to TRBJ1-5; 10 bases line up with TRBD1. The junction had 14 bases not matched to a gene; V was cut back by 8 bases and J by 1 base. This CDR3 is built from 18 residues. Germline V gene lookup returns CDR1 LNHDA and CDR2 SQIVND (reference sequence). The complete variable domain, with remaining parts taken from reference TRBV19 and TRBJ1-5, reads DGGITQSPKYLFRKEGQNVTLSCEQNLNHDAMYWYRQDPGQGLRLIYYSQIVNDFQKGDIAEGYSVSREKKESFPLTVTSAQKNPTAFYLCASRTGTGAQKSNQPQHFGDGTRLSIL.

This sequence joins TRBV7-6 and TRBJ1-2, with 12 bases identical to TRBD1. The ends lost 5 bases at V and 7 bases at J; junction bases unmatched: 11. CDR1 is SGHVS, CDR2 FNYEAQ, per germline. This CDR3 is built from 16 residues. The CDR3 region has the DNA TGTGCCAGCAGCCCCAACTCCGGGACAGGGGGCCGTGGCTACACCTTC. Encoded protein: CASSPNSGTGGRGYTF.

The chain couples TRBV19 to TRBJ1-3, with 8 positions matching TRBD1. Germline values: CDR1 LNHDA, CDR2 SQIVND (reference sequence). Germline trimming cut 8 bases from V and 1 base from J; bases unmatched to any gene: 10. The CDR3 has 16 amino acids. The CDR3 DNA reads TGTGCCAGTTCAACCGACAGGGGATGGTCTGGAAACACCATATATTTT. It codes for CASSTDRGWSGNTIYF.

The chain recombines TRBV14 with TRBJ2-5; D is undetermined. Germline loops: CDR1 SGHDN, CDR2 FVKESK. The CDR3 totals 13 residues. V was cut by 3 bases and J by 7 bases, with 12 bases left in between. The CDR3 coding sequence is TGTGCCAGCAGCCAGTCTCCCCGCGGGACCCAGTACTTC. It specifies CASSQSPRGTQYF.

Points on this clone: An end of the junction differs from the germline gene, which may be a read error. J is TRBJ1-4 and V is TRBV4-3, with D uncertain. CDR3 length: 16 amino acids. The V gene's germline CDR1 is LGHNA and CDR2 YSLEER. CDR3 amino acids: CASSEDVSETNEKLFF. The CDR3 nucleotides are TGCGCCAGCAGCGAAGACGTTTCTGAGACTAATGAAAAACTGTTTTTT.

This chain joins TRBV27 and TRBJ2-5; D might be TRBD1 (6 bases). The CDR3 has 12 amino acids. V lost 5 bases, J lost 8 bases, and 12 bases lay in between. Looked up from germline, CDR1 is MNHEY and CDR2 is SMNVEV (reference sequence). CDR3 sequence (DNA): TGTGCCAGCAGTCAAGGGGGAGAAACCCAGTACTTC. Translated: CASSQGGETQYF.

The chain uses TRBV19 and TRBJ1-3, with 8 bases that match TRBD1. The trim removed 6 bases at V and 1 base at J, leaving 5 bases unmatched. The CDR3 totals 15 residues. Germline assignment: CDR1 LNHDA and CDR2 SQIVND (reference sequence). CDR3 in amino acids: CASRPDRVSGNTIYF. Here the CDR3 DNA reads TGTGCCAGTAGACCGGACAGGGTTTCTGGAAACACCATATATTTT.

This chain joins TRBV28 and TRBJ1-4; tentative D call: TRBD1 (5 bases). Germline V gene lookup returns CDR1 MDHEN and CDR2 SYDVKM. The CDR3 loop spans 15 amino acids. V shed 3 bases and J shed 0 bases, with 8 bases lying between them. The CDR3: CASSFTRATNEKLFF. The CDR3 DNA is TGTGCCAGCAGTTTCACCAGGGCAACTAATGAAAAACTGTTTTTT.

The chain recombines TRBV3-1 (or the pseudogene TRBV3-2) with TRBJ2-2; the match to TRBD1 covers 7 bases. Germline V gives CDR1 LGHDT, CDR2 YNNKEL (reference sequence). The CDR3 has 18 amino acids. Unmatched junction bases numbered 14, after V lost 3 bases and J lost 4 bases. The DNA of the CDR3 is TGTGCCAGCAGCCACCGGACAGGCAGCCATCGTTTCACCGGGGAGCTGTTTTTT. Its protein product is CASSHRTGSHRFTGELFF.

V is TRBV14 and J is TRBJ2-6; D gene ambiguous. The germline CDR1 and CDR2 sequences are SGHDN and FVKESK. The CDR3 covers 14 residues. The V end was cut by 4 bases, the J end by 2 bases, with 6 bases between. The CDR3 nucleotides read TGTGCCAGCAGCCTCTCGGCTGGGGCCAACGTCCTGACTTTC. It codes for CASSLSAGANVLTF. The variable domain in full, completed from reference TRBV14 and TRBJ2-6, reads EAGVTQFPSHSVIEKGQTVTLRCDPISGHDNLYWYRRVMGKEIKFLLHFVKESKQDESGMPNNRFLAERTGGTYSTLKVQPAELEDSGVYFCASSLSAGANVLTFGAGSRLTVL.

V gene TRBV29-1 combines with J gene TRBJ1-4; TRBD1 might be the D (5 bases). CDR3 length: 12 amino acids. V was clipped by 4 bases and J by 3 bases, with 6 bases between them. Germline CDR1 SQVTM, CDR2 ANQGSEA. In nucleotides, the CDR3 is TGCAGCGTTGCCAGGGCTAATGAAAAACTGTTTTTT. This gives the protein CSVARANEKLFF. Looking up the rest from reference TRBV29-1 and TRBJ1-4 gives the full variable domain: SAVISQKPSRDICQRGTSLTIQCQVDSQVTMMFWYRQQPGQSLTLIATANQGSEATYESGFVIDKFPISRPNLTFSTLTVSNMSPEDSSIYLCSVARANEKLFFGSGTQLSVL.

The chain couples TRBV5-5 to TRBJ2-5; 8 nucleotides match TRBD2. Losses at the gene ends were 1 base for V and 5 bases for J; bases not matched to a gene: 7. The germline V gene has CDR1 SGHKS and CDR2 YYEKEE (reference sequence). This CDR3 comprises 15 residues. The CDR3 spells CASSLLGGAGETQYF. CDR3 DNA sequence: TGTGCCAGCAGCTTGCTCGGGGGGGCCGGGGAGACCCAGTACTTC.